Below, 24 T cell receptor beta chains from the same sample are listed, as sequenced in a study of blood T cell repertoires in COVID-19. Assay: immunoSEQ multiplex PCR; the TCRdb copy retains only in-frame clones and omits some. The sample consists of 150,000 to 200,000 clones, about four fifths of them appearing once. The specimen was peripheral blood. Source of these receptors: a woman older than 75 with active or convalescent COVID-19.

This chain uses TRBV6-6 with TRBJ1-1, with a weak D call TRBD1 (6 bases). V shed 2 bases and J shed 0 bases, with 13 bases lying between them. Germline V CDR1 and CDR2: MNHNY, SVGAGI (reference sequence). CDR3 size: 16 residues. CDR3 coding DNA: TGTGCCAGCAGTTACGGGGTGGGGGCCATGAACACTGAAGCTTTCTTT. Its protein product is CASSYGVGAMNTEAFF.

This chain connects TRBV5-6 to TRBJ2-1; a weak D match, TRBD2 (6 bases). Deletions cut 4 bases from V and 4 bases from J, with 9 bases between. The CDR3 extends over 13 amino acids. Germline lookup yields CDR1 SGHDT and CDR2 YYEEEE. The DNA for the CDR3 is TGTGCCAGCAGCCCGGACTATTACAATGAGCAGTTCTTC. As protein: CASSPDYYNEQFF. Supplemented by reference TRBV5-6 and TRBJ2-1, the full variable domain reads DAGVTQSPTHLIKTRGQQVTLRCSPKSGHDTVSWYQQALGQGPQFIFQYYEEEERQRGNFPDRFSGHQFPNYSSELNVNALLLGDSALYLCASSPDYYNEQFFGPGTRLTVL.

The chain combines TRBV5-1 with TRBJ2-3; D is possibly TRBD2 (6 bases). CDR3 length: 14 amino acids. Germline-derived CDR1 and CDR2 are SGHRS and YFSETQ. V was cut by 0 bases and J by 5 bases, with 10 bases left in between. For the CDR3, the DNA is TGCGCCAGCAGCTTGGTAGGGGACTTAGATACGCAGTATTTT. This encodes CASSLVGDLDTQYF.

The J gene is TRBJ2-2, the V gene TRBV6-4; a possible D gene is TRBD1 (5 bases). V lost 5 bases and J 2 bases, leaving 9 bases between the germline ends. CDR1 is MRHNA and CDR2 is SNTAGT in the germline V gene. This CDR3 is built from 14 residues. In DNA form, the CDR3 reads TGTGCCAGCAGTCTCGACAGAAACACCGGGGAGCTGTTTTTT. Its protein is CASSLDRNTGELFF.

This chain connects TRBV18 to TRBJ2-2; TRBD2 aligns across 8 bases. The CDR3 is made up of 16 amino acids. Unmatched junction bases numbered 6, after V lost 2 bases and J lost 4 bases. The germline V gene has CDR1 KGHSH and CDR2 LQKENI. CDR3 nucleotides: TGTGCCAGCTCACCATCCCCCACTAGCGGCACCGGGGAGCTGTTTTTT. It codes for CASSPSPTSGTGELFF.

The chain carries TRBV6-5 and TRBJ1-1; D is perhaps TRBD1 (6 bases). Trimming cost V 5 bases and J 6 bases, with 16 bases left between them. CDR3 size: 14 residues. CDR1 is MNHEY, CDR2 SVGAGI, per germline. The CDR3 reads CASSLTQGSAEAFF. In DNA, the CDR3 is TGTGCCAGCAGTCTTACACAGGGTAGCGCTGAAGCTTTCTTT.

This clone was counted between two and nine times. The chain carries TRBV5-1 and TRBJ2-7; possibly TRBD2 for D (6 bases). The ends were cut back, 0 bases at V and 1 base at J, with 11 bases in the middle. From germline, CDR1 is SGHRS and CDR2 YFSETQ. The CDR3 runs 15 residues. The CDR3 region is CASSLVSGSSYEQYF. The CDR3 coding sequence is TGCGCCAGCAGCTTGGTTTCCGGGAGTTCCTACGAGCAGTACTTC.

This rearrangement joins TRBV7-2 to TRBJ2-1; maybe TRBD2 (5 bases). The V end was cut by 5 bases, the J end by 4 bases, with 18 bases between. CDR1 and CDR2 from the germline V gene are SGHTA and FQGNSA. CDR3 length: 16 residues. Here the CDR3 reads CASSPHRLIQYNEQFF. The CDR3 DNA follows: TGTGCCAGCAGCCCTCACAGACTAATTCAATACAATGAGCAGTTCTTC.

The chain combines TRBV3-1 (or the pseudogene TRBV3-2) with TRBJ2-7, with TRBD1 matching 7 bases. Losses at the gene ends were 1 base for V and 6 bases for J; bases not matched to a gene: 6. The CDR3 extends over 14 amino acids. Germline CDR1 LGHDT, CDR2 YNNKEL (reference sequence). CDR3 protein: CASSQGTGSREQYF. DNA for the CDR3: TGTGCCAGCAGCCAAGGGACAGGAAGTCGCGAGCAGTACTTC.

This clone showed up just a few times. This chain links TRBV3-1 (or the pseudogene TRBV3-2) with TRBJ2-2; TRBD2 is a possible D gene (5 bases). This CDR3 is 15 amino acids long. The V end was cut by 2 bases, the J end by 5 bases, with 12 bases between. In germline, CDR1 is LGHDT, CDR2 YNNKEL (reference sequence). In DNA, the CDR3 is TGTGCCAGCAGCCAACTAGCCCGCGGGACCGGGGAGCTGTTTTTT. Translation: CASSQLARGTGELFF.

V usage is TRBV11-2 and J usage is TRBJ1-2, with a weak D call TRBD1 (5 bases). CDR3 length equals 13 residues. With 1 base removed from V and 6 bases from J, the gap between germline ends came to 9 bases. In germline, CDR1 is SGHAT, CDR2 FQNNGV. In nucleotides, the CDR3 is TGTGCCAGCAGCTTAGTATCCAGGGATGGCTACACCTTC. This encodes CASSLVSRDGYTF.

The CDR3 coding sequence is TGTGCCAGCAGGACTAGCGGGAGCTACGAGCAGTACTTC. Encoded protein: CASRTSGSYEQYF. The chain links TRBV2 to TRBJ2-7; 12 nucleotides agree with TRBD2. The germline CDR1 and CDR2 sequences are SNHLY and FYNNEI. V was pared by 6 bases and J by 3 bases, with 0 bases of the junction left unmatched. The CDR3 spans 13 residues.

The chain recombines TRBV28 with TRBJ2-5; 10 bases are a match to TRBD1. The CDR3 length is 17 residues. The junction had 15 bases not matched to a gene; V was cut back by 6 bases and J by 5 bases. Germline V gives CDR1 MDHEN, CDR2 SYDVKM. The CDR3 reads CASSPSGTGVSGETQYF. CDR3 bases: TGTGCCAGCAGCCCCTCCGGGACAGGGGTTTCGGGGGAGACCCAGTACTTC.

The rearrangement links TRBV15 to TRBJ1-1; D remains unclear. Trimming pared 1 base from V and 5 bases from J, leaving 11 bases between. CDR1 is LNHNV, CDR2 YYDKDF, per germline (reference sequence). There are 14 residues in the CDR3. The CDR3 DNA sequence: TGTGCCACCAGCAGAGGTGGAAGAGGTACTGAAGCTTTCTTT. Its translation is CATSRGGRGTEAFF.

This chain links TRBV23-1 with TRBJ2-5; 7 positions match TRBD2. TRBV23-1 is flagged as an ORF with uncertain function. Trimming removed 0 bases from V and 5 bases from J; junction bases left unmatched: 21. The length of the CDR3 is 20 residues. Here the CDR3 DNA reads TGCGCCAGCAGTCAATCGTTTCGGGGAGGGGACTCGCGGGCGGGGGAGACCCAGTACTTC. It translates to CASSQSFRGGDSRAGETQYF.

V usage is TRBV28 and J usage is TRBJ1-2, with 9 bases fitting TRBD1. The junction had 8 bases not matched to a gene; V was cut back by 7 bases and J by 2 bases. Germline CDR1 is MDHEN and CDR2 is SYDVKM. The CDR3 has 15 amino acids. The chain's CDR3 is CASTEQGARNYGYTF. CDR3 DNA: TGTGCCAGCACCGAACAGGGGGCGCGGAACTATGGCTACACCTTC.

The chain uses TRBV3-1 (or the pseudogene TRBV3-2) and TRBJ1-1; TRBD1 agrees at 10 bases. After removal of 1 base from V and 7 bases from J, the junction contained 3 bases not matched to a gene. The CDR3 is 14 residues long. In germline, CDR1 is LGHDT, CDR2 YNNKEL (reference sequence). CDR3 DNA: TGTGCCAGCAGCCAAGGACGGGACAGGGGTGAAGCTTTCTTT. This translates into CASSQGRDRGEAFF.

The chain joins TRBV19 to TRBJ2-2; D call uncertain. CDR3 length equals 15 residues. Germline CDR1 reads LNHDA; CDR2 reads SQIVND (reference sequence). The germline V and J ends were trimmed by 3 bases and 0 bases, with 8 bases remaining between them. CDR3 amino acids: CASSILVTNTGELFF. CDR3 nucleotides: TGTGCCAGTAGTATTCTAGTGACGAACACCGGGGAGCTGTTTTTT.

J is TRBJ2-5 and V is TRBV15, with 11 bases that match TRBD2. Germline loops: CDR1 LNHNV, CDR2 YYDKDF (reference sequence). The CDR3 sequence is 16 residues long. J was trimmed by 4 bases and V by 0 bases; bases with no gene match: 4. The CDR3 sequence is CATSRELAGVGETQYF. CDR3 DNA sequence: TGTGCCACCAGCAGAGAACTAGCGGGAGTCGGAGAGACCCAGTACTTC.

The rearrangement joins TRBV7-3 to TRBJ2-2; D perhaps matches TRBD2 (6 bases). The CDR3 contains 15 residues. Germline V gene lookup returns CDR1 SGHTA and CDR2 FQGTGA. V was cut by 5 bases and J by 4 bases, with 14 bases left in between. The CDR3 DNA reads TGTGCCAGCAGCCCCGGGGCGGGAAGCACCGGGGAGCTGTTTTTT. Encoded protein: CASSPGAGSTGELFF.

This clone has just a few counts. The V and J genes are TRBV9 and TRBJ1-5; no clear D gene. The CDR3 has 14 amino acids. CDR1 is SGDLS, CDR2 YYNGEE, per germline. Trimming removed 0 bases at V and 7 bases at J, with 11 bases between. This CDR3 reads CASSVGPTGQPQHF. The CDR3, as DNA: TGTGCCAGCAGCGTAGGTCCCACGGGGCAGCCCCAGCATTTT.

This clone came up once. This chain's CDR3 is CSASNAGGGGYTF. The DNA for the CDR3 is TGCAGCGCCTCTAACGCAGGGGGAGGAGGCTACACCTTC. The chain joins TRBV29-1 to TRBJ1-2; TRBD1 agrees at 7 bases. The CDR3 has 13 residues. The germline CDR1 and CDR2 sequences are SQVTM and ANQGSEA. V was clipped by 7 bases and J by 8 bases; unmatched bases: 13.

The count of this clone is one. This rearrangement joins TRBV2 to TRBJ1-1, with D tentatively TRBD1 (5 bases). This CDR3 comprises 13 residues. Germline V gene sequence: CDR1 SNHLY, CDR2 FYNNEI. Trimming removed 4 bases from V and 5 bases from J, with 11 bases in between. CDR3 in DNA: TGTGCCAGCAGTGTCTTGGGGCTAACTGAAGCTTTCTTT. Protein product: CASSVLGLTEAFF.

This chain joins TRBV5-1 and TRBJ2-3; 8 bases line up with TRBD1. Per the germline V gene, CDR1 is SGHRS and CDR2 is YFSETQ. J gave up 0 bases and V 0 bases, and 3 bases lay outside the gene matches. The CDR3 is made up of 16 amino acids. CDR3 sequence reads: CASSLGTGLSTDTQYF. CDR3 sequence (DNA): TGCGCCAGCAGCTTGGGGACAGGGTTAAGCACAGATACGCAGTATTTT.